Below, 10 T cell receptor beta chains from the same sample are listed, as sequenced in a study of blood T cell repertoires in COVID-19. The table came from immunoSEQ multiplex PCR; TCRdb's copy has only in-frame clones and leaves some out. The repertoire holds about 430,000 clones, with approximately 91% as singletons. Sequencing was done on a sample of PBMCs or T cells enriched from blood (not recorded which). These receptors were taken from a woman between 18 and 30 years old who had been exposed to COVID-19.

The chain combines TRBV4-1 with TRBJ1-3; TRBD1 matches at 7 bases. The germline V gene has CDR1 MGHRA and CDR2 YSYEKL. The J segment lost 1 base and the V segment lost 3 bases, leaving 12 bases of the junction unmatched. The CDR3 has 18 amino acids. Here the CDR3 reads CASSQGTQGLRSGNTIYF. The CDR3 nucleotides read TGCGCCAGCAGCCAGGGGACACAGGGGCTTCGGTCTGGAAACACCATATATTTT.

This chain joins TRBV28 and TRBJ2-2; 7 nucleotides line up with TRBD1. In germline, CDR1 is MDHEN, CDR2 SYDVKM. J gave up 0 bases and V 7 bases, and 5 bases lay outside the gene matches. This CDR3 is 15 amino acids long. The CDR3 DNA reads as TGTGCCAGCAAAGGGACAGAAACGAACACCGGGGAGCTGTTTTTT. Translating it yields CASKGTETNTGELFF.

V gene TRBV7-7 combines with J gene TRBJ2-1; 7 bases are shared with TRBD2. Germline V gene sequence: CDR1 SSHAT, CDR2 FNYEAQ (reference sequence). The CDR3 runs 16 residues. The trim removed 5 bases at V and 5 bases at J, leaving 12 bases unmatched. CDR3: CASSQVGGRGHNEQFF. CDR3 nucleotide sequence: TGTGCCAGCAGCCAGGTTGGCGGGAGAGGCCACAATGAGCAGTTCTTC.

This clone was counted a single time. The chain employs TRBV23-1 and TRBJ1-2; 8 nucleotides line up with TRBD1. TRBV23-1 is treated as an ORF (open reading frame) with a function not yet certain. V gave up 4 bases and J gave up 6 bases; unmatched junction bases: 10. The length of the CDR3 is 15 residues. The CDR3 loop is CASSRPTGAGDGYTF. The CDR3 DNA reads as TGCGCCAGCAGTCGCCCGACAGGGGCGGGTGATGGCTACACCTTC.

J is TRBJ2-2 and V is TRBV5-1; TRBD2 aligns across 7 bases. Germline V gene data show CDR1 as SGHRS and CDR2 as YFSETQ. Germline trimming cut 2 bases from V and 2 bases from J; bases unmatched to any gene: 6. The CDR3 runs 16 residues. The CDR3 loop reads CASSFTSGTNTGELFF. CDR3 sequence (DNA): TGCGCCAGCAGCTTCACAAGCGGGACTAACACCGGGGAGCTGTTTTTT. Based on the CDR3 plus reference TRBV5-1 and TRBJ2-2, the full variable domain is KAGVTQTPRYLIKTRGQQVTLSCSPISGHRSVSWYQQTPGQGLQFLFEYFSETQRNKGNFPGRFSGRQFSNSRSEMNVSTLELGDSALYLCASSFTSGTNTGELFFGEGSRLTVL.

This sequence joins TRBV29-1 and TRBJ2-7; D ambiguous. Between the trimmed V and J ends, which lost 0 bases and 3 bases, there was a span of 3 bases. Germline values: CDR1 SQVTM, CDR2 ANQGSEA. This CDR3 contains 11 residues. The CDR3 DNA sequence: TGCAGCGTTGAAGATAACTACGAGCAGTACTTC. As protein: CSVEDNYEQYF.

This clone was observed a single time. This chain joins TRBV7-6 and TRBJ1-2; 12 bases are a match to TRBD1. Germline V gene lookup returns CDR1 SGHVS and CDR2 FNYEAQ. The CDR3 totals 15 residues. Trimming at V came to 5 bases and at J to 3 bases, leaving 4 bases not matched to a gene. The chain's CDR3 is CASSGGQGAYYGYTF. CDR3 DNA sequence: TGTGCCAGCAGCGGGGGACAGGGGGCATACTATGGCTACACCTTC.

V is TRBV7-9 and J is TRBJ1-5, with a weak D call TRBD1 (5 bases). In germline, CDR1 is SEHNR, CDR2 FQNEAQ (reference sequence). Trimming left V 5 bases short and J 7 bases short, with 9 bases between. CDR3 length: 12 amino acids. The CDR3 DNA is TGTGCCAGCAGCCTGCCAGGGCAGCCCCAGCATTTT. It encodes CASSLPGQPQHF.

The chain has TRBV7-8 and TRBJ2-7, with D uncertain. This CDR3 has 13 residues. Germline-derived CDR1 and CDR2 are SGHVS and FQNEAQ. Between the trimmed V and J ends, which lost 1 base and 3 bases, there was a span of 7 bases. The CDR3 DNA reads TGTGCCAGCAGCTTAGTGCAGCGCTACGAGCAGTACTTC. As protein: CASSLVQRYEQYF.

The chain recombines TRBV9 with TRBJ2-3, with 12 bases that match TRBD2. The germline V gene encodes CDR1 SGDLS and CDR2 YYNGEE. The V gene end was trimmed by 6 bases and the J gene end by 1 base; junction bases not matched to a gene: 6. The CDR3 has 16 amino acids. CDR3 nucleotides: TGTGCCAGCAACCGACTAGCGGGGGAGGGCACAGATACGCAGTATTTT. This encodes CASNRLAGEGTDTQYF.